One and the same sample provided the 28 T cell receptor beta chains below, sequenced in a study of blood T cell repertoires in COVID-19. Using immunoSEQ multiplex PCR, the repertoire was profiled, and TCRdb retains in-frame clones only, with some absent. The top ten hold roughly 26% of the sample, which has 30,000 or so clones, just over 85% seen once. Material: peripheral blood. These receptor sequences come from a human donor in a cohort sampled during active COVID-19.

The chain is built from TRBV6-6 and TRBJ1-5, with 8 bases aligning to TRBD1. V was clipped by 4 bases and J by 7 bases; unmatched bases: 12. CDR3 size: 16 residues. The germline gives CDR1 MNHNY, CDR2 SVGAGI (reference sequence). The CDR3 loop is CASSSTQGARVQPQHF. CDR3 sequence (DNA): TGTGCCAGCAGTTCAACTCAGGGGGCAAGGGTGCAGCCCCAGCATTTT.

The genes are TRBV19 and TRBJ2-5; 9 positions agree with TRBD2. V lost 4 bases to trimming and J lost 2 bases; unmatched junction nucleotides: 5. The CDR3 extends over 15 amino acids. Per the germline V gene, CDR1 is LNHDA and CDR2 is SQIVND (reference sequence). The CDR3 bases are TGTGCCAGTAGTAGCGGGGGGGCAACACAAGAGACCCAGTACTTC. It is translated as CASSSGGATQETQYF.

The rearrangement joins TRBV2 to TRBJ1-1, with 10 nucleotides matching TRBD1. From germline, CDR1 is SNHLY and CDR2 FYNNEI. The CDR3 spans 18 residues. J lost 1 base, V lost 6 bases, and 14 bases had no gene match. CDR3: CASRPGTGVHQPNTEAFF. CDR3 nucleotides: TGTGCCAGCAGGCCCGGGACAGGGGTCCACCAACCGAACACTGAAGCTTTCTTT. Complete variable domain (other parts from reference TRBV2 and TRBJ1-1): EPEVTQTPSHQVTQMGQEVILRCVPISNHLYFYWYRQILGQKVEFLVSFYNNEISEKSEIFDDQFSVERPDGSNFTLKIRSTKLEDSAMYFCASRPGTGVHQPNTEAFFGQGTRLTVV.

The J gene is TRBJ2-3, the V gene TRBV2; 14 bases line up with TRBD2. V shed 7 bases and J 5 bases; nucleotides not matched to a gene: 8. The germline CDR1 and CDR2 sequences are SNHLY and FYNNEI. The CDR3 loop spans 16 amino acids. CDR3 DNA: TGTGCCAGCAAGGGACTAGCGGGGGAGCTGCGAGATACGCAGTATTTT. As protein: CASKGLAGELRDTQYF.

The V and J genes are TRBV10-3 and TRBJ2-5, with TRBD2 identical over 7 bases. The germline gives CDR1 ENHRY, CDR2 SYGVKD. V lost 3 bases, J lost 3 bases, and 13 bases stayed unmatched. The CDR3 has 17 amino acids. The CDR3, as DNA: TGTGCCATCAGTGATTTCAGACTAGCCGCCGTAAAAGAGACCCAGTACTTC. It yields the protein CAISDFRLAAVKETQYF.

This chain connects TRBV6-1 to TRBJ1-1; the D gene is possibly TRBD1 (5 bases). Germline V gene data show CDR1 as MNHNS and CDR2 as SASEGT. V shed 1 base and J shed 1 base, with 10 bases lying between them. The CDR3 length is 15 residues. The CDR3 DNA is TGTGCCAGCAGTGAAGTAGGGGCGGCGAACACTGAAGCTTTCTTT. Translating it yields CASSEVGAANTEAFF.

The chain uses TRBV11-3 and TRBJ2-3; 7 bases are a match to TRBD2. Losses at the gene ends were 5 bases for V and 1 base for J; bases not matched to a gene: 6. The CDR3 sequence is 15 residues long. From germline, CDR1 is SGHNT and CDR2 YENEEA. CDR3 loop: CASSASGARTDTQYF. The CDR3, as DNA: TGTGCCAGCAGCGCGAGCGGGGCGCGCACAGATACGCAGTATTTT. The complete variable domain, with remaining parts taken from reference TRBV11-3 and TRBJ2-3, reads EAGVVQSPRYKIIEKKQPVAFWCNPISGHNTLYWYLQNLGQGPELLIRYENEEAVDDSQLPKDRFSAERLKGVDSTLKIQPAELGDSAVYLCASSASGARTDTQYFGPGTRLTVL.

This chain uses TRBV27 with TRBJ1-1; maybe TRBD1 (5 bases). This CDR3 comprises 15 residues. V gave up 6 bases and J gave up 5 bases, with 19 bases separating them. Germline values: CDR1 MNHEY, CDR2 SMNVEV (reference sequence). The CDR3 region has the DNA TGTGCCAGCAGCTTAGCGGGGGGTTCCTTAACTGAAGCTTTCTTT. This gives the protein CASSLAGGSLTEAFF.

The V call is TRBV19, the J call TRBJ1-2; 7 positions match TRBD1. The CDR3 consists of 13 residues. V lost 4 bases, J lost 5 bases, and 4 bases stayed unmatched. Germline values: CDR1 LNHDA, CDR2 SQIVND (reference sequence). CDR3 sequence (DNA): TGTGCCAGTAGTACCACAGGGGAGTATGGCTACACCTTC. Encoded protein: CASSTTGEYGYTF.

This sequence joins TRBV7-9 and TRBJ1-1; D might be TRBD1 (5 bases). Germline V lookup: CDR1 SEHNR, CDR2 FQNEAQ (reference sequence). Trimming took 5 bases from V and 1 from J, leaving 11 bases between them. This CDR3 has 14 residues. The CDR3 protein is CASSRDSPNTEAFF. The CDR3, as DNA: TGTGCCAGCAGCCGGGACTCCCCGAACACTGAAGCTTTCTTT.

The V and J genes are TRBV19 and TRBJ1-1; TRBD1 matches 9 bases. The V gene's germline CDR1 is LNHDA and CDR2 SQIVND (reference sequence). With 5 bases clipped from V and 0 bases from J, the junction kept 13 bases outside the gene matches. The CDR3 consists of 18 residues. In DNA form, the CDR3 reads TGTGCCAGTAGTGTCGGACAGGGGAAGAGTTATGTGAACACTGAAGCTTTCTTT. This sequence encodes CASSVGQGKSYVNTEAFF.

V usage is TRBV2 and J usage is TRBJ1-6, with 9 bases matching TRBD1. V shed 7 bases and J 14 bases; nucleotides not matched to a gene: 9. Germline CDR1 is SNHLY and CDR2 is FYNNEI. The CDR3 consists of 13 residues. The CDR3 DNA reads TGTGCCAGCACGGGACAGGGCGAAAGTACCCTCCACTTT. Translating gives CASTGQGESTLHF.

This clone was observed a single time. The chain carries TRBV7-8 and TRBJ2-4; 8 bases match TRBD2. With V trimmed by 3 bases and J by 0 bases, 13 bases remained unmatched. Per germline, CDR1 SGHVS and CDR2 FQNEAQ. This CDR3 has 19 residues. The CDR3 DNA reads as TGTGCCAGCAGCTTGTTGCTGATTCGGGGGGGGCTAGCCAAAAACATTCAGTACTTC. Residues: CASSLLLIRGGLAKNIQYF.

This chain connects TRBV11-2 to TRBJ2-1, with 7 bases matching TRBD1. The CDR3 length is 15 residues. V lost 3 bases to trimming and J lost 3 bases; unmatched junction nucleotides: 5. Per the germline V gene, CDR1 is SGHAT and CDR2 is FQNNGV. CDR3 protein: CASSFLGGDYNEQFF. CDR3 nucleotides: TGTGCCAGCAGCTTTTTAGGGGGCGACTACAATGAGCAGTTCTTC.

V is TRBV7-8 and J is TRBJ2-1, with a possible D match to TRBD1 (5 bases). The germline V gene encodes CDR1 SGHVS and CDR2 FQNEAQ. CDR3 length: 15 amino acids. V lost 1 base and J 3 bases, leaving 10 bases between the germline ends. The CDR3 DNA sequence: TGTGCCAGCAGCTTAGGTCAGGGTGGCTACAATGAGCAGTTCTTC. Amino acids: CASSLGQGGYNEQFF.

The V and J genes are TRBV6-6 and TRBJ2-5; D is ambiguous. Germline V gives CDR1 MNHNY, CDR2 SVGAGI (reference sequence). V was cut by 6 bases and J by 5 bases, with 16 bases left in between. This CDR3 region has 14 residues. CDR3 loop: CASRFRTIGETQYF. The DNA of the CDR3 is TGTGCCAGCAGATTTCGCACTATCGGCGAGACCCAGTACTTC.

This clone occurred once. The V and J genes are TRBV7-9 and TRBJ1-1; D ambiguous. There are 16 residues in the CDR3. V was trimmed by 6 bases and J by 6 bases, leaving 23 bases between them. Germline loops: CDR1 SEHNR, CDR2 FQNEAQ (reference sequence). The CDR3: CASRNSFGRKVSEAFF. As DNA, the CDR3 is TGTGCCAGCAGAAATAGTTTCGGTCGTAAAGTCTCTGAAGCTTTCTTT. The full variable domain, completed using reference TRBV7-9 and TRBJ1-1, is DTGVSQNPRHKITKRGQNVTFRCDPISEHNRLYWYRQTLGQGPEFLTYFQNEAQLEKSRLLSDRFSAERPKGSFSTLEIQRTEQGDSAMYLCASRNSFGRKVSEAFFGQGTRLTVV.

The V call is TRBV5-1, the J call TRBJ2-7; the match to TRBD1 covers 9 bases. CDR3 size: 13 residues. V lost 0 bases and J lost 5; bases outside the gene matches: 0. The germline V gene has CDR1 SGHRS and CDR2 YFSETQ. CDR3 sequence reads: CASSLGQGDEQYF. The DNA for the CDR3 is TGCGCCAGCAGCTTGGGACAGGGGGACGAGCAGTACTTC.

The V and J genes are TRBV6-5 and TRBJ2-5; 8 nucleotides align to TRBD2. The CDR3 consists of 15 residues. V lost 6 bases and J lost 5; bases outside the gene matches: 11. The V gene's germline CDR1 is MNHEY and CDR2 SVGAGI. The DNA for the CDR3 is TGTGCCAGCAGGTGGAGCGGGGGAGGTGGTGAGACCCAGTACTTC. Amino acids: CASRWSGGGGETQYF.

The J gene is TRBJ1-2, the V gene TRBV6-5, with 8 bases identical to TRBD1. The CDR3 covers 13 residues. From germline, CDR1 is MNHEY and CDR2 SVGAGI. Losses at the gene ends were 6 bases for V and 8 bases for J; bases not matched to a gene: 8. The CDR3 loop is CASSPGQVRGYTF. The CDR3 DNA reads as TGTGCCAGCAGCCCGGGACAGGTTCGGGGCTACACCTTC.

This chain uses TRBV7-3 with TRBJ1-4; a possible D gene is TRBD1 (6 bases). CDR1 is SGHTA and CDR2 is FQGTGA in the germline V gene. The CDR3 runs 14 residues. V lost 5 bases and J lost 5, with 12 bases in between. DNA for the CDR3: TGTGCCAGCAGCCGAGGACAGTCGAATGAAAAACTGTTTTTT. Translation: CASSRGQSNEKLFF.

In this sample, this clone turned up a few times. This sequence joins TRBV11-2 and TRBJ1-4, with no clear D. V was shortened by 8 bases and J by 5 bases, with 9 bases between the two germline ends. The germline V gene encodes CDR1 SGHAT and CDR2 FQNNGV. This CDR3 contains 12 residues. CDR3 DNA sequence: TGTGCCAGCGAGAGGGCCAATGAAAAACTGTTTTTT. Encoded protein: CASERANEKLFF.

This chain joins TRBV5-6 and TRBJ2-5; D is unresolved. In germline, CDR1 is SGHDT, CDR2 YYEEEE. With 0 bases removed from V and 7 bases from J, the gap between germline ends came to 13 bases. The CDR3 is 14 amino acids. DNA of the CDR3: TGTGCCAGCAGCTTGGGCCGCGCTTATAGGACCCAGTACTTC. Translated: CASSLGRAYRTQYF. Combining the CDR3 with reference TRBV5-6 and TRBJ2-5 gives the whole variable domain DAGVTQSPTHLIKTRGQQVTLRCSPKSGHDTVSWYQQALGQGPQFIFQYYEEEERQRGNFPDRFSGHQFPNYSSELNVNALLLGDSALYLCASSLGRAYRTQYFGPGTRLLVL.

The V and J genes are TRBV18 and TRBJ2-5; weak D call: TRBD2 (6 bases). The CDR3 contains 14 residues. V lost 6 bases to trimming and J lost 5 bases, with 16 bases between them. The germline V gene has CDR1 KGHSH and CDR2 LQKENI. The DNA of the CDR3 is TGTGCCAGCTCCCGCGGACTCGGAGGGGAGACCCAGTACTTC. It is translated as CASSRGLGGETQYF.

The count of this clone is one. The chain uses TRBV7-2 and TRBJ2-3; TRBD2 matches 7 bases. The CDR3 runs 16 residues. The trim removed 4 bases at V and 0 bases at J, leaving 7 bases unmatched. Germline V gene lookup returns CDR1 SGHTA and CDR2 FQGNSA. The CDR3 DNA sequence: TGTGCCAGCAGCTCCCGACTAGCAGCTAGCACAGATACGCAGTATTTT. This gives the protein CASSSRLAASTDTQYF.

The rearrangement joins TRBV12-5 to TRBJ2-2, with D tentatively TRBD1 (6 bases). V was clipped by 7 bases and J by 5 bases, with 11 bases between them. Germline-derived CDR1 and CDR2 are LGHNT and FRNRAP. CDR3 length equals 13 residues. The DNA for the CDR3 is TGTGCTAGTGCCCTGGGACAAACCGGGGAGCTGTTTTTT. Translation: CASALGQTGELFF.

The chain couples TRBV9 to TRBJ2-1; 8 bases are shared with TRBD2. In germline, CDR1 is SGDLS, CDR2 YYNGEE. V gave up 4 bases and J gave up 7 bases; unmatched junction bases: 16. This CDR3 has 17 residues. The DNA of the CDR3 is TGTGCCAGCAGCCCCCAGCGGAGAGCGGGGGTGGGGAATGAGCAGTTCTTC. It specifies CASSPQRRAGVGNEQFF.

The chain employs TRBV5-1 and TRBJ1-1; possible D gene TRBD1, 5 bases. The V end was cut by 3 bases, the J end by 1 base, with 10 bases between. Germline loops: CDR1 SGHRS, CDR2 YFSETQ. The CDR3 is made up of 14 amino acids. CDR3: CASSSDSPNTEAFF. The CDR3 DNA sequence: TGCGCCAGCAGCTCCGACAGTCCGAACACTGAAGCTTTCTTT.